This T cell receptor beta chain is from a study of blood T cell repertoires in COVID-19. Study-wide context: Sites across the United States, Italy and Spain contributed samples from acute and convalescent COVID-19. T cells, B-cell-depleted T cells, or PBMCs provided the cDNA or gDNA that served as material.

Individuals drawn from about two dozen US areas were roughly 18 to 95 years old. The repertoire was sequenced with immunoSEQ multiplex PCR; TCRdb's copy has only in-frame clones and lacks some. The sample has roughly 200,000 clones, roughly nine tenths seen once; the top ten hold under 3%. The CDR3 is made up of 15 amino acids. The junction had 10 bases not matched to a gene; V was cut back by 3 bases and J by 6 bases. Germline V lookup: CDR1 SGDLS, CDR2 YYNGEE. This chain joins TRBV9 and TRBJ1-1; TRBD1 agrees at 8 bases. The sequence was collected from a woman in her forties with acute COVID-19. The sequencing sample was made of PBMCs or T cells enriched from blood (not recorded which). CDR3 bases: TGTGCCAGCAGCGGCCCGCAGGGGGCGGGGGCTGAAGCTTTCTTT. It specifies CASSGPQGAGAEAFF. The whole variable domain, remainder taken from reference TRBV9 and TRBJ1-1, is DSGVTQTPKHLITATGQRVTLRCSPRSGDLSVYWYQQSLDQGLQFLIQYYNGEERAKGNILERFSAQQFPDLHSELNLSSLELGDSALYFCASSGPQGAGAEAFFGQGTRLTVV.